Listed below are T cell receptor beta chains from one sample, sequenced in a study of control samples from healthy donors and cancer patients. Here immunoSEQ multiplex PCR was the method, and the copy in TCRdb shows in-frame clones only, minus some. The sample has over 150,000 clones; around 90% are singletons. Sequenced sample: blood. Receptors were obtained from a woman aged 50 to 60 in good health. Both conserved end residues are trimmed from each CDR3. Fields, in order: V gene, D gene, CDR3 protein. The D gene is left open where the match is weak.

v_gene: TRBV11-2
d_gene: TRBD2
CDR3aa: ASSLVLAGDGAKNIQY

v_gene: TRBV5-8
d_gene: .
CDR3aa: ASSLTDWGDTEAF

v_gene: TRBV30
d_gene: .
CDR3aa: AFHLTGHPGNTIY

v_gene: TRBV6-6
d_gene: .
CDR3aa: ASSPRGSPLH

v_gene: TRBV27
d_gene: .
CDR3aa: ASSLSWNTGELF

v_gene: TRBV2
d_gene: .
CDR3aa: ASIWNTEAF

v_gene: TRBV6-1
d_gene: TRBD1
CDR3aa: ASSEAPSDRGYEQY

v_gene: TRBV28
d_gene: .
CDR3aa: ASSFRGVGPQH

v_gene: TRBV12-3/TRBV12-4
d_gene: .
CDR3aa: ASSFKGDTEAF

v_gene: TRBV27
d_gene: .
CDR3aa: ASSLFRNNEKLF

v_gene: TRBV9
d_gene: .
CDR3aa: ASSVGGYTEAF

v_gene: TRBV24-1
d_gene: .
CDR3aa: ATSAVRGVYNEQF

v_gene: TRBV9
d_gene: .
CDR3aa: ASSVEGDSNQPQH

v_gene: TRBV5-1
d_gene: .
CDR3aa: ASSLATPSTDTQY

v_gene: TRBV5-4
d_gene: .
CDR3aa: ASSLTDTNNYGYT

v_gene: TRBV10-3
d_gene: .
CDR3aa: AISESEQYNEKLF

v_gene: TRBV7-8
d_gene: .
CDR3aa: ASSPQWETQY

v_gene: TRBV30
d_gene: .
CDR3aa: AWSGQLNPEKLF

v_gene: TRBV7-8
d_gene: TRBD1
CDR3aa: ASSLAPEHRGWNYGYT

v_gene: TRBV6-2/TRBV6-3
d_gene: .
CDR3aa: ASSPGVGVKTYEQY

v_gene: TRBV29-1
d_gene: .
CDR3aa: SVEESPGEQF

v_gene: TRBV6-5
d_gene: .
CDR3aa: ASTQRGAGEKLF

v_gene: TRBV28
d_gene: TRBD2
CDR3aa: ASYTLGRGHTDTQY

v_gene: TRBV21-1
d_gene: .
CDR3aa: ASSKGGTGEGTEAF

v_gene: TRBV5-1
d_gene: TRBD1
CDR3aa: ASSLVGGYGGELF

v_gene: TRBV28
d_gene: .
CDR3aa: ASSFEGISAF

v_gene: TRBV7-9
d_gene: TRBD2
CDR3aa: ASSFGFGGTSGSYETQY

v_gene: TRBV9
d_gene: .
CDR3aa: ASSVESGWDYGYT

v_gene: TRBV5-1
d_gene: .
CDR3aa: ASSLRGAVNEQF

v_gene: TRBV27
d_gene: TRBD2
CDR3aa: ASSFISGYRYEQY

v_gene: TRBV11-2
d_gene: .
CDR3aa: ASSPDTYGYT

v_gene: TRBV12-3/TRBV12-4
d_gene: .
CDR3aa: ASSSPFPYEQY

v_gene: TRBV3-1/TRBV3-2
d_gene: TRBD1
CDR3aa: ASSQVPAGGPYEQY

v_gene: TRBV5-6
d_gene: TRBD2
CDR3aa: ASSLTSGARNEQF

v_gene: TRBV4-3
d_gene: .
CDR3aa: ASSQEDRAGPYEQY

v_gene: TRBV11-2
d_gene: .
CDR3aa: ASSQSGVDQPQH

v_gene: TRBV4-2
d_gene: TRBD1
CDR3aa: ASSQGSGQGYEQY

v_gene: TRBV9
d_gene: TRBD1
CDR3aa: ASSASDRGPYNEQF

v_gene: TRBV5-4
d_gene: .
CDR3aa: ASSLRGADTQY

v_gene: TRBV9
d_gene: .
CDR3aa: ASSSLGLGELF

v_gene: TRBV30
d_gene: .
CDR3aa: AWSRGESVNTIY

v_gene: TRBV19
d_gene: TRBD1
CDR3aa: ASTDRGVSYT

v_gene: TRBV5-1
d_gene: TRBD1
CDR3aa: ASSLDTGAGNEQF

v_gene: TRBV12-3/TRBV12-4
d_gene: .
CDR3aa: ASSSDHNYGYT

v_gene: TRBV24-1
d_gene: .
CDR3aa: ATSDLVVRGGTDTQY

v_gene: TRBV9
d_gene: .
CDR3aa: ASSVGYLNTEAF

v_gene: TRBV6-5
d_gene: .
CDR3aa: ASSSSWETQY

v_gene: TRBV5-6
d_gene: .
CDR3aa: ASSLAVNTEAF

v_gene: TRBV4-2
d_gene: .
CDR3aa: ASSLLQGSDTEAF

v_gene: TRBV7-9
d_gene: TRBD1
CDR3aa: ASSLQGAHTGELF

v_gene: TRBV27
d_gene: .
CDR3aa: ASRSGTGANVLT

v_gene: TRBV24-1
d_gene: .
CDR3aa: ATSDPGVADTQY

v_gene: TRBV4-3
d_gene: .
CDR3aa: ASSLTVSNQPQH

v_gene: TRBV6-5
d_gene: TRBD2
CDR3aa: ASSYSTSGSQY

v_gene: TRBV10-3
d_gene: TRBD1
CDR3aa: AISPGQDYNEQF

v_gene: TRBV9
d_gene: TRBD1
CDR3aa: ASSTGTAVNTEAF

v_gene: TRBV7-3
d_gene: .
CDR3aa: ASSLTPTSREQF

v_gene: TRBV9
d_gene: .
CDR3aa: ASSIGTSSSYEQY

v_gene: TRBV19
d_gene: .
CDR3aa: ASSTRTFSNEKLF

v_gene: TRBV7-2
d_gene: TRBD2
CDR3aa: ASSLRTSGRIDTQY